One sample yielded the 25 T cell receptor beta chains listed below, sequenced in a study of graft-versus-host responses after intestinal transplantation. The repertoire was sequenced with immunoSEQ multiplex PCR; TCRdb's copy has only in-frame clones and lacks some. This repertoire shows about 98,000 clones, around 88% found once; its top ten account for roughly 1.4%. Sequences were derived from PBMCs, sampled 255 days after intestinal transplant. Every receptor here comes from a human patient who received an intestinal transplant, so some T cells may come from the graft donor.

The gene calls are TRBV9 and TRBJ2-2; D not resolved. Deletions cut 0 bases from V and 6 bases from J, with 6 bases between. CDR1 is SGDLS, CDR2 YYNGEE, per germline. The CDR3 runs 13 residues. The CDR3 nucleotides read TGTGCCAGCAGCGTAGATCTCGCCGGGGAGCTGTTTTTT. It codes for CASSVDLAGELFF.

The V call is TRBV5-1, the J call TRBJ2-5; weak D call: TRBD2 (6 bases). Trimming took off 2 bases at V and 5 bases at J, with 16 bases between the two ends. Germline CDR1 reads SGHRS; CDR2 reads YFSETQ. This CDR3 has 15 amino acids. CDR3 protein: CASSFSGPRGETQYF. CDR3 DNA: TGCGCCAGCAGCTTTAGCGGACCGAGAGGGGAGACCCAGTACTTC. Supplemented by reference TRBV5-1 and TRBJ2-5, the full variable domain reads KAGVTQTPRYLIKTRGQQVTLSCSPISGHRSVSWYQQTPGQGLQFLFEYFSETQRNKGNFPGRFSGRQFSNSRSEMNVSTLELGDSALYLCASSFSGPRGETQYFGPGTRLLVL.

This chain uses TRBV27 with TRBJ1-4; TRBD1 matches at 7 bases. CDR1 and CDR2 from the germline V gene are MNHEY and SMNVEV (reference sequence). The CDR3 runs to 17 residues. V trimming: 4 bases; J trimming: 5 bases; junction bases outside the gene matches: 13. CDR3 amino acids: CASSSPGTETANEKLFF. For the CDR3, the DNA is TGTGCCAGCAGTTCTCCCGGGACAGAAACGGCGAATGAAAAACTGTTTTTT.

The chain combines TRBV27 with TRBJ2-7; D gene ambiguous. Trimming removed 4 bases from V and 8 bases from J, with 12 bases in between. Germline lookup yields CDR1 MNHEY and CDR2 SMNVEV (reference sequence). The length of the CDR3 is 12 residues. CDR3 amino acids: CASSSPGSKQYV. The DNA for the CDR3 is TGTGCCAGCAGTTCACCAGGTTCCAAGCAGTACGTC.

This clone was found a few times. The chain recombines TRBV5-1 with TRBJ2-7; a possible D gene is TRBD2 (5 bases). V lost 0 bases, J lost 3 bases, and 10 bases lay in between. Looked up from germline, CDR1 is SGHRS and CDR2 is YFSETQ. The length of the CDR3 is 14 residues. CDR3 coding DNA: TGCGCCAGCAGCTTGGGATCGGGGAACTACGAGCAGTACTTC. Translated, it gives CASSLGSGNYEQYF.

The CDR3 protein is CASSHYRGQGETQYF. The CDR3 nucleotides read TGTGCCAGTAGTCACTACAGGGGGCAAGGAGAGACCCAGTACTTC. The chain has TRBV19 and TRBJ2-5, with 9 bases identical to TRBD1. Germline V gene sequence: CDR1 LNHDA, CDR2 SQIVND (reference sequence). Unmatched junction bases numbered 8, after V lost 5 bases and J lost 4 bases. The CDR3 is 15 residues long.

The chain combines TRBV5-1 with TRBJ1-1; TRBD1 agrees at 7 bases. Trimming took 4 bases from V and 0 from J; bases not matched to a gene: 3. CDR1 is SGHRS and CDR2 is YFSETQ in the germline V gene. The CDR3 is 14 residues long. The CDR3 bases are TGCGCCAGCAGCCCGGGACAGATGAACACTGAAGCTTTCTTT. It codes for CASSPGQMNTEAFF.

V gene TRBV18 combines with J gene TRBJ1-1; D perhaps matches TRBD1 (5 bases). Trimming cost V 0 bases and J 5 bases, with 13 bases left between them. From germline, CDR1 is KGHSH and CDR2 LQKENI. This CDR3 has 15 residues. CDR3 sequence (DNA): TGTGCCAGCTCACCACCGGGGAGGGGAGGAACTGAAGCTTTCTTT. This translates into CASSPPGRGGTEAFF. The variable domain in full, with the rest retrieved from reference TRBV18 and TRBJ1-1, is NAGVMQNPRHLVRRRGQEARLRCSPMKGHSHVYWYRQLPEEGLKFMVYLQKENIIDESGMPKERFSAEFPKEGPSILRIQQVVRGDSAAYFCASSPPGRGGTEAFFGQGTRLTVV.

The chain carries TRBV11-2 and TRBJ2-7, with TRBD2 matching 11 bases. The CDR3 contains 15 residues. Germline loops: CDR1 SGHAT, CDR2 FQNNGV. V trimming: 5 bases; J trimming: 3 bases; junction bases outside the gene matches: 6. Written as DNA, the CDR3 is TGTGCCAGCAGCCCAGGGACTAGCGGATACTACGAGCAGTACTTC. It codes for CASSPGTSGYYEQYF.

J is TRBJ1-1 and V is TRBV11-3; no clear D. V was shortened by 5 bases and J by 6 bases, with 13 bases between the two germline ends. The CDR3 runs to 13 residues. Germline values: CDR1 SGHNT, CDR2 YENEEA. The CDR3 loop is CASSPGPGAEAFF. Written as DNA, the CDR3 is TGTGCCAGCAGCCCTGGACCAGGCGCTGAAGCTTTCTTT.

The gene calls are TRBV19 and TRBJ2-1; TRBD2 aligns across 11 bases. The germline gives CDR1 LNHDA, CDR2 SQIVND (reference sequence). The CDR3 runs 14 residues. Trimming took 3 bases from V and 7 from J; bases not matched to a gene: 2. The CDR3 loop reads CASSMASGRNEQFF. DNA of the CDR3: TGTGCCAGTAGTATGGCTAGCGGGAGGAATGAGCAGTTCTTC.

This clone has more than one count but fewer than ten. The chain couples TRBV10-3 to TRBJ2-7; no reliable D call. Deletions cut 1 base from V and 3 bases from J, with 4 bases between. The germline gives CDR1 ENHRY, CDR2 SYGVKD. The CDR3 loop spans 12 amino acids. CDR3 region: CAISEYSYEQYF. In DNA, the CDR3 is TGTGCCATCAGTGAGTACAGCTACGAGCAGTACTTC.

The rearrangement joins TRBV6-1 to TRBJ1-1; D not certain. CDR3 length: 14 amino acids. CDR1 MNHNS and CDR2 SASEGT come from the germline V gene. V was shortened by 7 bases and J by 7 bases, with 19 bases between the two germline ends. CDR3 protein: CASILTRLGFEAFF. The CDR3 DNA sequence: TGTGCCAGCATTTTGACCCGCCTAGGGTTTGAAGCTTTCTTT.

The rearrangement uses TRBV27 and TRBJ1-3; perhaps TRBD1 as D (5 bases). The CDR3 is made up of 16 amino acids. Germline-derived CDR1 and CDR2 are MNHEY and SMNVEV (reference sequence). Trimming took off 2 bases at V and 0 bases at J, with 11 bases between the two ends. CDR3 coding DNA: TGTGCCAGCAGTTTAGGTCCCGGGGGCTCTGGAAACACCATATATTTT. This sequence encodes CASSLGPGGSGNTIYF.

This chain uses TRBV6-1 with TRBJ2-1; tentative D call: TRBD2 (6 bases). Trimming shortened V by 10 bases and J by 8 bases, and 18 bases separated the two germline ends. The CDR3 consists of 13 residues. Per germline, CDR1 MNHNS and CDR2 SASEGT. CDR3 loop: CATGSRGGDEQFF. CDR3 nucleotides: TGTGCCACAGGTTCGCGGGGAGGAGATGAGCAGTTCTTC.

V usage is TRBV2 and J usage is TRBJ2-1, with 12 bases that match TRBD2. Germline assignment: CDR1 SNHLY and CDR2 FYNNEI. This CDR3 comprises 15 residues. J gave up 7 bases and V 6 bases, and 7 bases lay outside the gene matches. CDR3 nucleotide sequence: TGTGCCAGCAGCCGACTAGCGGGGGCGGGGAATGAGCAGTTCTTC. It translates to CASSRLAGAGNEQFF.

The V and J genes are TRBV2 and TRBJ2-3; tentatively, D is TRBD2 (6 bases). Per germline, CDR1 SNHLY and CDR2 FYNNEI. CDR3 length equals 14 residues. Deletions cut 11 bases from V and 0 bases from J, with 15 bases between. CDR3 in amino acids: CAGLLASSTDTQYF. In nucleotides, the CDR3 is TGTGCCGGCCTACTAGCTTCTAGCACAGATACGCAGTATTTT. The complete variable domain, with remaining parts taken from reference TRBV2 and TRBJ2-3, reads EPEVTQTPSHQVTQMGQEVILRCVPISNHLYFYWYRQILGQKVEFLVSFYNNEISEKSEIFDDQFSVERPDGSNFTLKIRSTKLEDSAMYFCAGLLASSTDTQYFGPGTRLTVL.

This clone has only a few counts. The genes are TRBV10-3 and TRBJ1-2; D is ambiguous. Germline CDR1 reads ENHRY; CDR2 reads SYGVKD. The CDR3 is made up of 13 amino acids. Trimming shortened V by 10 bases and J by 5 bases, and 17 bases separated the two germline ends. The CDR3 is CARSPQQDYGYTF. DNA for the CDR3: TGTGCCAGATCACCCCAGCAGGATTATGGCTACACCTTC.

This chain links TRBV28 with TRBJ1-2; a possible D gene is TRBD1 (5 bases). The CDR3 extends over 14 amino acids. CDR1 is MDHEN, CDR2 SYDVKM, per germline. Trimming left V 4 bases short and J 4 bases short, with 13 bases between. Here the CDR3 reads CASSSPGGPYGYTF. CDR3 coding DNA: TGTGCCAGCAGTTCCCCTGGGGGTCCCTATGGCTACACCTTC.

The chain recombines TRBV18 with TRBJ2-7; TRBD2 matches at 7 bases. The CDR3 length is 14 residues. The germline CDR1 and CDR2 sequences are KGHSH and LQKENI. The V and J ends lost 3 bases and 3 bases, in that order; junction bases with no gene match: 5. This CDR3 is CASSPSGTIYEQYF. The DNA for the CDR3 is TGTGCCAGCTCACCCTCCGGGACTATCTACGAGCAGTACTTC. The full variable domain, with the rest looked up from reference TRBV18 and TRBJ2-7, is NAGVMQNPRHLVRRRGQEARLRCSPMKGHSHVYWYRQLPEEGLKFMVYLQKENIIDESGMPKERFSAEFPKEGPSILRIQQVVRGDSAAYFCASSPSGTIYEQYFGPGTRLTVT.

This clone appeared a single time. J is TRBJ2-1 and V is TRBV19, with TRBD1 matching 10 bases. V was pared by 3 bases and J by 6 bases, with 2 bases of the junction left unmatched. In germline, CDR1 is LNHDA, CDR2 SQIVND (reference sequence). CDR3 length equals 14 residues. In DNA form, the CDR3 reads TGTGCCAGTAGTATCGGGACAGGGGTCAATGAGCAGTTCTTC. This sequence encodes CASSIGTGVNEQFF.

This clone was observed once. This chain links TRBV30 with TRBJ1-4; 7 nucleotides agree with TRBD1. The CDR3 is 12 amino acids. Trimming at V came to 5 bases and at J to 5 bases, leaving 2 bases not matched to a gene. Germline V gene sequence: CDR1 GTSNPN, CDR2 SVGIG (reference sequence). CDR3 region: CAWGTANEKLFF. CDR3 DNA sequence: TGTGCCTGGGGGACAGCGAATGAAAAACTGTTTTTT.

The V and J genes are TRBV7-9 and TRBJ1-1; D ambiguous. Trimming cost V 4 bases and J 5 bases, with 14 bases left between them. The length of the CDR3 is 14 residues. Germline-derived CDR1 and CDR2 are SEHNR and FQNEAQ (reference sequence). The DNA of the CDR3 is TGTGCCAGCAGCTCCCGGAATTTGGGAACTGAAGCTTTCTTT. The encoded protein is CASSSRNLGTEAFF.

The rearrangement joins TRBV29-1 to TRBJ2-3, with no clear D. The CDR3 consists of 14 residues. The V end was cut by 7 bases, the J end by 1 base, with 15 bases between. Germline V gives CDR1 SQVTM, CDR2 ANQGSEA. The CDR3 DNA reads TGCAGCGGTGGAGTGGGCGTCGGCACAGATACGCAGTATTTT. It yields the protein CSGGVGVGTDTQYF.

The chain employs TRBV27 and TRBJ1-1; weak D call: TRBD1 (6 bases). The V end was cut by 2 bases, the J end by 2 bases, with 12 bases between. Looked up from germline, CDR1 is MNHEY and CDR2 is SMNVEV (reference sequence). The CDR3 has 15 residues. CDR3 DNA sequence: TGTGCCAGCAGTTTAGACAGGAACGTTAACACTGAAGCTTTCTTT. Protein product: CASSLDRNVNTEAFF.